Sequencing of this TCR beta chain was carried out in a study of cytomegalovirus exposure and HLA in healthy donors. Study observations and caveats: Trimming of TCR beta V- and J-genes showed a link, identified in a later analysis, to a missense DCLRE1C variant. Later work found most CMV-associated TCR beta chains apparently HLA-restricted. Sequencing likely produced, as an artifact, a cluster of highly shared sequence variants. It was reported that the classifier diagnosed cytomegalovirus status with high specificity and sensitivity in both the original and validation cohorts.

On this clone: Its cognate antigen is unknown.

The CDR3 runs 16 residues. The V gene's germline CDR1 is SEHNR and CDR2 FQNEAQ (reference sequence). The ends were cut back, 5 bases at V and 0 bases at J, with 14 bases in the middle. Primers: 60 Vbeta forward and 13 Jbeta reverse. Generated by immunoSEQ multiplex PCR, the TCRdb table keeps only in-frame clones and is missing some. The sample contains around 69,000 clones, 70% of which appear only once. The source is a woman between 45 and 60 years old in good health and CMV-seropositive. This sequence joins TRBV7-9 and TRBJ1-3; D gene ambiguous. Source material: PBMCs. CDR3 residues: CASSPRHGHSGNTIYF. CDR3 nucleotides: TGTGCCAGCAGCCCTAGGCACGGTCACTCTGGAAACACCATATATTTT.